This T cell receptor beta chain was found in a study of T cells in Graves' hyperthyroidism and ophthalmopathy. General study findings and limits: Stable hyperthyroidism and ophthalmopathy were separated using 13 V-J signatures.

This clonotype was counted at least ten times. Its antigen is still unknown. Diagnostic assessment was based on clinical symptoms, serum thyroxine and TRAb, thyroid ultrasound and orbital computed tomography. The study collected blood at first hyperthyroidism diagnosis, before any ophthalmopathy symptoms arose. About 10 ml of fresh peripheral blood supplied the PBMCs. Amplified TCR beta CDR3 regions came from RNA transcripts. The TCR CDR3 first-round RT-PCR relied on the HTBI primer set. One entry per CDR3 protein results from TCRdb running MiXCR on the multiplex PCR reads. This repertoire shows some 600,000 distinct CDR3 sequences, around 14% found once; its top ten account for 5% to 7%. CDR3 size: 12 residues. The germline V gene has CDR1 MDHEN and CDR2 SYDVKM. Trimming pared 6 bases from V and 3 bases from J, leaving 8 bases between.

V usage is TRBV28 and J usage is TRBJ1-1; unclear D gene. The source of this sequence is a woman aged 30 to 39 with Graves' hyperthyroidism that later progressed to Graves' ophthalmopathy. Sequenced sample: blood. In DNA, the CDR3 is TGTGCCAGCAGGTCATGGGACACTGAAGCTTTCTTT. Its translation is CASRSWDTEAFF.